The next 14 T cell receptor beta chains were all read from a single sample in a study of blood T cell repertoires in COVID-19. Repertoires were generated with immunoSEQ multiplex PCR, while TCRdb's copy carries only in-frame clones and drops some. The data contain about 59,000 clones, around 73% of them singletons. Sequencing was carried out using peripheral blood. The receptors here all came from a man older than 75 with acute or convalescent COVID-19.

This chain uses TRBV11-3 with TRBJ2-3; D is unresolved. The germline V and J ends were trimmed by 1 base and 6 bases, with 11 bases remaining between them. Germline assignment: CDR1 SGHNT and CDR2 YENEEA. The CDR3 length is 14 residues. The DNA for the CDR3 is TGTGCCAGCAGCTTAGCCGGAACCGGGGATACGCAGTATTTT. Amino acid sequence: CASSLAGTGDTQYF.

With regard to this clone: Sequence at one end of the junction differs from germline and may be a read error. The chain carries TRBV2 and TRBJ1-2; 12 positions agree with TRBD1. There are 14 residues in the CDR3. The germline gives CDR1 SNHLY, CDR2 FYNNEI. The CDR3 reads CVGGGTGGGYGYTF. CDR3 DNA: TGCGTTGGTGGTGGGACAGGGGGCGGTTATGGCTACACCTTC. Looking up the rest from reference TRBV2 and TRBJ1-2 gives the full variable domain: EPEVTQTPSHQVTQMGQEVILRCVPISNHLYFYWYRQILGQKVEFLVSFYNNEISEKSEIFDDQFSVERPDGSNFTLKIRSTKLEDSAMYFCVGGGTGGGYGYTFGSGTRLTVV.

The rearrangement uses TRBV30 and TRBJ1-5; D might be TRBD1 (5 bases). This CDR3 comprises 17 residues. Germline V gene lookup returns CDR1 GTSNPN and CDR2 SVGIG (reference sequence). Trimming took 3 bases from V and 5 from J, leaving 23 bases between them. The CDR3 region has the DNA TGTGCCTGGAGACCCCAGGGAGGGGAGGGCTGGTATCAGCCCCAGCATTTT. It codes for CAWRPQGGEGWYQPQHF.

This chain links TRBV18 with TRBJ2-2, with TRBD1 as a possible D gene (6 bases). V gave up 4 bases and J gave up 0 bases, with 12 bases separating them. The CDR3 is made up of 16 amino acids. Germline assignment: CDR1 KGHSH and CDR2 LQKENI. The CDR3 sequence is CASSRGQNANTGELFF. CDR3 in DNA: TGTGCCAGCTCACGGGGGCAAAACGCGAACACCGGGGAGCTGTTTTTT. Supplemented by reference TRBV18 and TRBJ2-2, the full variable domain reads NAGVMQNPRHLVRRRGQEARLRCSPMKGHSHVYWYRQLPEEGLKFMVYLQKENIIDESGMPKERFSAEFPKEGPSILRIQQVVRGDSAAYFCASSRGQNANTGELFFGEGSRLTVL.

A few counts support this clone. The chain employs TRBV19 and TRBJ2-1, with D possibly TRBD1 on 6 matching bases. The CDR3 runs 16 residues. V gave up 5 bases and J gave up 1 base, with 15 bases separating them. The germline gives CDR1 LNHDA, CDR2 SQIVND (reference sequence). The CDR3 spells CASSSDSRRSYNEQFF. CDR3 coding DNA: TGTGCCAGTAGTTCGGACAGTCGGCGATCCTACAATGAGCAGTTCTTC.

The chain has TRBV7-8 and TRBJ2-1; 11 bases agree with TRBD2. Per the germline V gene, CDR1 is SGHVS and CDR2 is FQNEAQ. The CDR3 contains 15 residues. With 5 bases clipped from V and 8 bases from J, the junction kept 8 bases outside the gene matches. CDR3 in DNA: TGTGCCAGCAGCAGAACTAGCGGGAGTCTTGATGAGCAGTTCTTC. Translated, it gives CASSRTSGSLDEQFF.

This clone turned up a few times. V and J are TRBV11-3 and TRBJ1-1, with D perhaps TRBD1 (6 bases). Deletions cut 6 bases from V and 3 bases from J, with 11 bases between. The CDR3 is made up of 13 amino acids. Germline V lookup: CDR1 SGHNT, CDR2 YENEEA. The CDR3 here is CASRRGGYTEAFF. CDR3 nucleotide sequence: TGTGCCAGCAGAAGGGGGGGGTACACTGAAGCTTTCTTT.

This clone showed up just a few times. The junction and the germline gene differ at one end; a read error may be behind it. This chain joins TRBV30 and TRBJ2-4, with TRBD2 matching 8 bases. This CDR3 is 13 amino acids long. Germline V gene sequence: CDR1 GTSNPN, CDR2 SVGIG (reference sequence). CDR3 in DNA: TGTGCCTGGAGTGTTGGCTACGCGGGGGGCCAAAACTTC. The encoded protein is CAWSVGYAGGQNF.

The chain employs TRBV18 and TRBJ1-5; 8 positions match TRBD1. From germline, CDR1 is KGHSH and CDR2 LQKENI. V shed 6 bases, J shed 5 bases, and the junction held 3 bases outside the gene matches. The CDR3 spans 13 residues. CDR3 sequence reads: CASSQGADQPQHF. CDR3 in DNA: TGTGCCAGCTCCCAGGGGGCCGATCAGCCCCAGCATTTT.

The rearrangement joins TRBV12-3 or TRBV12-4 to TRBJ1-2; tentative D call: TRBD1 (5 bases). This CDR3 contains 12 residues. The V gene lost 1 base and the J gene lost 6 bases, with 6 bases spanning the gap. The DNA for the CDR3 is TGTGCCAGCAGTTTAGTGGGGCATGGCTACACCTTC. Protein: CASSLVGHGYTF.

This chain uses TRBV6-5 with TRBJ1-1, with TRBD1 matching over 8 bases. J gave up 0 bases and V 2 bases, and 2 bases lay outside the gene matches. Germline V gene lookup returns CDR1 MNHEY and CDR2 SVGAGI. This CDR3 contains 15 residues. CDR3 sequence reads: CASSYGQGMNTEAFF. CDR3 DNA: TGTGCCAGCAGTTACGGACAGGGCATGAACACTGAAGCTTTCTTT.

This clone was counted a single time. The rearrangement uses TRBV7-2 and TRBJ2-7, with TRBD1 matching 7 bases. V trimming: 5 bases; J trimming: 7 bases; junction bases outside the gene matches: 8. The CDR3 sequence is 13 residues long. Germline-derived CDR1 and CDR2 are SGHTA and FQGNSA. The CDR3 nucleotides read TGTGCCAGCAGCACGGACAGGCCTGTGGAGCAGTACTTC. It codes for CASSTDRPVEQYF.

The CDR3 sequence is CASSMRLAGGPSYNEQFF. In nucleotides, the CDR3 is TGTGCCAGTAGTATGCGGCTAGCGGGAGGGCCGTCCTACAATGAGCAGTTCTTC. The chain employs TRBV19 and TRBJ2-1; TRBD2 aligns across 12 bases. CDR3 size: 18 residues. The J segment lost 1 base and the V segment lost 3 bases, leaving 7 bases of the junction unmatched. Per the germline V gene, CDR1 is LNHDA and CDR2 is SQIVND (reference sequence).

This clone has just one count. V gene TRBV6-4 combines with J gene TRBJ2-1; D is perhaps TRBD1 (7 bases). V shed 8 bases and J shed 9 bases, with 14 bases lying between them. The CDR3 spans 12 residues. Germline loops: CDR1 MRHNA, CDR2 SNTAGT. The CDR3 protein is CASSGGGSEQFF. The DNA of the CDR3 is TGTGCCAGCTCCGGAGGGGGCAGTGAGCAGTTCTTC.